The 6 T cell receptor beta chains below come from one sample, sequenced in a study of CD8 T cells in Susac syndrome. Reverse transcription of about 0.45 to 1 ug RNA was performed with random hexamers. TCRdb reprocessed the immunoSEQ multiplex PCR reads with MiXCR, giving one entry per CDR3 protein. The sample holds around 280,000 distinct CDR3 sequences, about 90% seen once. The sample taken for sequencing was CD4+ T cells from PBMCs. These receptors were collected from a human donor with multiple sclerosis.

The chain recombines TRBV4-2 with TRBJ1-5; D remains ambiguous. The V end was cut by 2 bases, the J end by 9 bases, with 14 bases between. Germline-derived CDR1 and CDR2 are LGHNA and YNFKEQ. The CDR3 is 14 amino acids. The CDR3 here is CASSQNLIPLPQHF. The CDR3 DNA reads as TGTGCCAGCAGCCAAAATTTGATACCCCTGCCCCAGCATTTT.

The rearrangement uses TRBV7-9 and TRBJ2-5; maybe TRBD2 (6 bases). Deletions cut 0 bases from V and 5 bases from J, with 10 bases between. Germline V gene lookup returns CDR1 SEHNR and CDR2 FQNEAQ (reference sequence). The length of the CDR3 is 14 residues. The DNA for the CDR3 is TGTGCCAGCAGCTTAGCAGCTAGCGTGGAGACCCAGTACTTC. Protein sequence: CASSLAASVETQYF.

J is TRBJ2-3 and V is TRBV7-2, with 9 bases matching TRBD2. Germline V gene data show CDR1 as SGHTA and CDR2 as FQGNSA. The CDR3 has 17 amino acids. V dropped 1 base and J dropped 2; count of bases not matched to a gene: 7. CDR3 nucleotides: TGTGCCAGCAGCTTAGTTGGTCTAGCGGGGTCCACAGATACGCAGTATTTT. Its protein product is CASSLVGLAGSTDTQYF.

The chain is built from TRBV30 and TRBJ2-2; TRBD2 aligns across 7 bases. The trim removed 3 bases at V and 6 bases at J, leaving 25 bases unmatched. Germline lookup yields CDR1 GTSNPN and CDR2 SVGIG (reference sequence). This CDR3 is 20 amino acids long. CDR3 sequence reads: CAWRKPLSWATRREPGELFF. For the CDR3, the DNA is TGTGCCTGGAGAAAGCCTCTCAGTTGGGCGACGAGGCGGGAGCCCGGGGAGCTGTTTTTT.

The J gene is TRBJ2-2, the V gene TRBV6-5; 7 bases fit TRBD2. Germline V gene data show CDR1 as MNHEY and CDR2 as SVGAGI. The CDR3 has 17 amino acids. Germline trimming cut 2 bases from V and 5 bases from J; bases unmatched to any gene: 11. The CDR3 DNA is TGTGCCAGCAGTTACACTGGGAGGGTAGGATCGACCGGGGAGCTGTTTTTT. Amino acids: CASSYTGRVGSTGELFF.

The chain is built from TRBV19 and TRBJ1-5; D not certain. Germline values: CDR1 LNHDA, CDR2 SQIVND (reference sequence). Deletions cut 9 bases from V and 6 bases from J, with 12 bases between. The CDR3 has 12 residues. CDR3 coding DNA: TGTGCCAGCTACGATCGGGGTCAGCCCCAGCATTTT. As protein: CASYDRGQPQHF.